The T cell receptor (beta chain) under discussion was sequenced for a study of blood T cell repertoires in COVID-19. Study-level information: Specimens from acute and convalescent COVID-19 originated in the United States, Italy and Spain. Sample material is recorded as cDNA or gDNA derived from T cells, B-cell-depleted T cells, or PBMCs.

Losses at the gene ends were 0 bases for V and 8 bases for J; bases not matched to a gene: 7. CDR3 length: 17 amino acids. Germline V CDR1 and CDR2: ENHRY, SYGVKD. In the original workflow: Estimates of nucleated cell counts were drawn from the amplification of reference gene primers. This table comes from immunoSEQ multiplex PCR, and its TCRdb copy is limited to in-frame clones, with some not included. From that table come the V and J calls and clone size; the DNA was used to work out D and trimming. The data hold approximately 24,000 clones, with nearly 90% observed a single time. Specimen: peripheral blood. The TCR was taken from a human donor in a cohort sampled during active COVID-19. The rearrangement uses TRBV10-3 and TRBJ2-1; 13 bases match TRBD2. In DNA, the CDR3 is TGTGCCATCAGTGAGTCCCAACCGGGACTAGCGGGGCATGAGCAGTTCTTC. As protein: CAISESQPGLAGHEQFF.